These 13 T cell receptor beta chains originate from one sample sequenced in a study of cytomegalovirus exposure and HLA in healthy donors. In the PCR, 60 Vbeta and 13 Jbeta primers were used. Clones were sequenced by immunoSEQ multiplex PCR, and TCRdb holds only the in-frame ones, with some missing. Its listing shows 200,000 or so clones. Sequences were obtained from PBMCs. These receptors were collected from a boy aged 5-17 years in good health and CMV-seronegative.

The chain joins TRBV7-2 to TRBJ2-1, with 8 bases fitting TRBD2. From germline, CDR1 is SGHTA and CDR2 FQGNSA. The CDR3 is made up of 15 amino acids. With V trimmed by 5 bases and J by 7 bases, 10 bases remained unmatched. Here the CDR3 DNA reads TGTGCCAGCAGCCCGGCGGGGGGCGGGGGGAATGAGCAGTTCTTC. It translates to CASSPAGGGGNEQFF. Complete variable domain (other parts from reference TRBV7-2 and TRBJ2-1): GAGVSQSPSNKVTEKGKDVELRCDPISGHTALYWYRQSLGQGLEFLIYFQGNSAPDKSGLPSDRFSAERTGGSVSTLTIQRTQQEDSAVYLCASSPAGGGGNEQFFGPGTRLTVL.

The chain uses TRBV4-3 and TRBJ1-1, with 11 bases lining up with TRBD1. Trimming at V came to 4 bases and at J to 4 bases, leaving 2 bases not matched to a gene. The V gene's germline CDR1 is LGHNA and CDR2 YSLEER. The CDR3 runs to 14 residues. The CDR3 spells CASSLGTGGTEAFF. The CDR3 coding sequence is TGCGCCAGCAGCCTCGGGACAGGGGGCACTGAAGCTTTCTTT.

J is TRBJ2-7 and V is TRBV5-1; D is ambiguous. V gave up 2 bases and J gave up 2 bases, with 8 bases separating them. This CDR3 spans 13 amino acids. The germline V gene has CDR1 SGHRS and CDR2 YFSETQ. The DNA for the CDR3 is TGCGCCAGCAGCTTCGACTCAGCCTACGAGCAGTACTTC. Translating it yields CASSFDSAYEQYF.

The CDR3 sequence is CASSLVGEPDYNEQFF. CDR3 bases: TGTGCCAGCAGCTTGGTAGGGGAACCCGACTACAATGAGCAGTTCTTC. V is TRBV5-4 and J is TRBJ2-1; D might be TRBD1 (5 bases). V was shortened by 0 bases and J by 3 bases, with 13 bases between the two germline ends. Looked up from germline, CDR1 is SGHNT and CDR2 is YYREEE (reference sequence). This CDR3 is 16 amino acids long. The entire variable domain, with the rest obtained from reference TRBV5-4 and TRBJ2-1, is as follows: ETGVTQSPTHLIKTRGQQVTLRCSSQSGHNTVSWYQQALGQGPQFIFQYYREEENGRGNFPPRFSGLQFPNYSSELNVNALELDDSALYLCASSLVGEPDYNEQFFGPGTRLTVL.

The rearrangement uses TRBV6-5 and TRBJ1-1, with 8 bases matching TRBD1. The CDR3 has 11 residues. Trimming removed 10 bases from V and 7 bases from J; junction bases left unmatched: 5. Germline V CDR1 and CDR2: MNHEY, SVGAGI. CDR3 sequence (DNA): TGTGCCACATACAGGGGGGATGAAGCTTTCTTT. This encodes CATYRGDEAFF.

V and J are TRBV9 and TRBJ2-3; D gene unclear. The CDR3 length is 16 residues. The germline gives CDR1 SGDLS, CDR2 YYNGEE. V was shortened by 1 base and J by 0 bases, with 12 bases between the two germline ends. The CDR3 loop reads CASSVRGVSSTDTQYF. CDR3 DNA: TGTGCCAGCAGCGTAAGAGGCGTCTCTAGCACAGATACGCAGTATTTT.

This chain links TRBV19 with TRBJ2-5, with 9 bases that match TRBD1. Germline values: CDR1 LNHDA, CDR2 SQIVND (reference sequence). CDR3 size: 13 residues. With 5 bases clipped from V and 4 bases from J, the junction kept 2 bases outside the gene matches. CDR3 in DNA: TGTGCCAGTAGTGCGACAGGGGGAGAGACCCAGTACTTC. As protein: CASSATGGETQYF.

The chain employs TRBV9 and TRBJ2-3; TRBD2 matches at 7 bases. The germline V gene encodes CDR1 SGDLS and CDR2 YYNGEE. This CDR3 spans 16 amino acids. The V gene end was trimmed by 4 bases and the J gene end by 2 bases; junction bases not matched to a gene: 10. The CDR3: CASSSSQRGYTDTQYF. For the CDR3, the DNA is TGTGCCAGCAGCTCCTCTCAGCGGGGTTACACAGATACGCAGTATTTT.

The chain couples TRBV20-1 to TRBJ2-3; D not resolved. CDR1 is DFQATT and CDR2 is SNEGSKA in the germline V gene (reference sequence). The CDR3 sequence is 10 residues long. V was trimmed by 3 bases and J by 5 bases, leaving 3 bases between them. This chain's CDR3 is CSASKDTQYF. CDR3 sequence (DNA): TGCAGTGCTAGTAAAGATACGCAGTATTTT.

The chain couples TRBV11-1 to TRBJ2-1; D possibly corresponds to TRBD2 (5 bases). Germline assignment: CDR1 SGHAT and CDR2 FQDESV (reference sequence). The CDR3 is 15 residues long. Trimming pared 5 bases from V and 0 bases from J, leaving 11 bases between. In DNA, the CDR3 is TGTGCCAGCAGCCCGCCGGGAAGCTCCTACAATGAGCAGTTCTTC. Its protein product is CASSPPGSSYNEQFF.

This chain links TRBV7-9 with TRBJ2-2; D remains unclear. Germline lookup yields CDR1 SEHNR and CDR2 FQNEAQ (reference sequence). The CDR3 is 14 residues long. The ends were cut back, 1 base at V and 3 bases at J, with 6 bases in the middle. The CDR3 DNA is TGTGCCAGCAGCTTAGATGCAGACACCGGGGAGCTGTTTTTT. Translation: CASSLDADTGELFF. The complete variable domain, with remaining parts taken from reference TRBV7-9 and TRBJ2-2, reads DTGVSQNPRHKITKRGQNVTFRCDPISEHNRLYWYRQTLGQGPEFLTYFQNEAQLEKSRLLSDRFSAERPKGSFSTLEIQRTEQGDSAMYLCASSLDADTGELFFGEGSRLTVL.

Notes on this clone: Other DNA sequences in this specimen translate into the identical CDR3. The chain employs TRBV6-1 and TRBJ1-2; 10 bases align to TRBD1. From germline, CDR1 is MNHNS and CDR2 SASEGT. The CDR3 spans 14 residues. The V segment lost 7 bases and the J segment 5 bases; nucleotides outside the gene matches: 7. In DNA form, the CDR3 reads TGTGCCAGCACCCGACAGGGGGCTGAGTATGGCTACACCTTC. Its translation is CASTRQGAEYGYTF.

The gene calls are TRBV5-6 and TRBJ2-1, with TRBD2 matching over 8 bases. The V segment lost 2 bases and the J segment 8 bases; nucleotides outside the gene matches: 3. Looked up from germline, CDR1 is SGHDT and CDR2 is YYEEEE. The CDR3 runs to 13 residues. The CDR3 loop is CASSFGRGDEQFF. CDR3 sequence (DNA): TGTGCCAGCAGCTTCGGGAGGGGGGATGAGCAGTTCTTC.